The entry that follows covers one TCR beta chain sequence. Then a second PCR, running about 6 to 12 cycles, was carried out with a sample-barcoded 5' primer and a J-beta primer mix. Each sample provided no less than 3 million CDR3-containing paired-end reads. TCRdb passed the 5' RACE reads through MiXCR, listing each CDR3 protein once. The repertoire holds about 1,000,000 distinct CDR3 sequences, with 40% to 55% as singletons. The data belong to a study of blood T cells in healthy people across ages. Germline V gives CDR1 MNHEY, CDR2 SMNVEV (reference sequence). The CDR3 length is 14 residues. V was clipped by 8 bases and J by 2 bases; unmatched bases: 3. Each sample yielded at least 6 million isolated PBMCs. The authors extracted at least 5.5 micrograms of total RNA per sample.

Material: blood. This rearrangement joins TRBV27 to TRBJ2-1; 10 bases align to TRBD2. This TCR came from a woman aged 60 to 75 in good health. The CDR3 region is CASRGLAAYNEQFF. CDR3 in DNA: TGTGCCAGCCGTGGACTAGCGGCCTACAATGAGCAGTTCTTC.